The 4 T cell receptor beta chains given below trace back to one sample, sequenced in a study of blood T cells in healthy people across ages. Using a J-beta primer mix together with a sample-barcoded 5' primer, a second PCR was run for roughly 7 to 12 cycles. TCRdb processed the 5' RACE reads anew with MiXCR; each CDR3 protein has one entry. The sample includes about 570,000 distinct CDR3 sequences, about 27% of them seen just once. This sample also belongs to another study, concerning T cells of mothers and their children.

The source material was blood. The receptors were gathered from a boy aged 2-9 years in good health.

Comments on this clonotype: At one end the junction does not follow the germline gene, possibly because of a read error. This chain connects TRBV6-2 or TRBV6-3 to TRBJ2-1; no reliable D call. This CDR3 spans 12 amino acids. Germline CDR1 is MNHEY and CDR2 is SVGEGT. CDR3 residues: CTSKTLSDEQFF. The CDR3 nucleotides are TGTACCAGCAAGACCCTCAGCGATGAGCAGTTCTTC.

A few counts support this clonotype. The chain joins TRBV7-6 to TRBJ2-7, with D possibly matching TRBD2 (5 bases). With 1 base removed from V and 1 base from J, the gap between germline ends came to 14 bases. Germline V CDR1 and CDR2: SGHVS, FNYEAQ. The CDR3 covers 16 residues. In DNA form, the CDR3 reads TGTGCCAGCAGCTTAGGGACGAGGGCTGGGTCCTACGAGCAGTACTTC. The encoded protein is CASSLGTRAGSYEQYF. Combining the CDR3 with reference TRBV7-6 and TRBJ2-7 gives the whole variable domain GAGVSQSPRYKVTKRGQDVALRCDPISGHVSLYWYRQALGQGPEFLTYFNYEAQQDKSGLPNDRFSAERPEGSISTLTIQRTEQRDSAMYRCASSLGTRAGSYEQYFGPGTRLTVT.

The chain combines TRBV6-1 with TRBJ2-5; D may be TRBD2 (7 bases). Germline CDR1 MNHNS, CDR2 SASEGT. Deletions cut 4 bases from V and 5 bases from J, with 20 bases between. This CDR3 has 16 amino acids. CDR3 in amino acids: CASSGLWGRGLETQYF. As DNA, the CDR3 is TGTGCCAGCAGTGGACTGTGGGGGCGGGGGTTGGAGACCCAGTACTTC.

The chain has TRBV20-1 and TRBJ2-4; 8 bases align to TRBD1. The CDR3 loop spans 12 amino acids. CDR1 is DFQATT and CDR2 is SNEGSKA in the germline V gene (reference sequence). V shed 4 bases, J shed 7 bases, and the junction held 3 bases outside the gene matches. CDR3 protein: CSAKTGVNIQYF. The CDR3 nucleotides are TGCAGTGCTAAGACAGGGGTGAACATTCAGTACTTC.